Here is one T cell receptor beta chain with its context. Its antigen specificity is not known. The record has no base qualities; no much larger clone is one base away. These data belong to a study of cytomegalovirus exposure and HLA in healthy donors (dated by TCRdb to the late 2010s). For the study in its entirety: A later analysis indicated that the 120 validation repertoires were generated on the platform also employed for the 700 or so repertoires of the first cohort. The study aimed to test whether signatures of past pathogen exposure could be identified by cataloging public T cell receptors. A separate validation cohort of over a hundred different subjects was used in addition to the approximately 700-subject first cohort. To predict cytomegalovirus infection status, the study combined high-throughput TCR immunosequencing, statistical association of individual TCRs with disease status, and machine learning.

The donors were included in the validation cohort of some 110 subjects, a group kept apart from the roughly 680-subject first cohort. The paper as a whole reports these results and caveats: The study listed 164 TCR beta chains as associated with cytomegalovirus. The classifier was reported to diagnose cytomegalovirus status with high specificity and sensitivity in both the original and validation cohorts. A few of the identified cytomegalovirus-associated TCR beta chains were confirmed in vitro to be specific for cytomegalovirus antigens. A later analysis had no HLA typing for the validation cohort, so co-occurrence there was scored across all 130 or so repertoires. Most TCR sequences were observed very rarely across donors, whereas some public TCRs were present in many individuals. In a later analysis, TCRs clustered in the first cohort were found to also tend to co-occur in the 120 validation repertoires, with 90% to 95% of cluster scores above 0. The authors suggested that the approach could potentially be generalized to other disease states and immunological phenotypes.

The CDR3 sequence holds 17 residues, the cysteine and phenylalanine included. CDR3 DNA only is kept here, 51 bases in frame from base 1. Based on the germline V gene, the CDR1 and CDR2 sequences are LGHNA and YNFKEQ. V is cut back by 0 bases and J by 4 bases, with 11 bases in the junction unmatched. The protocol used for the library was the immunoSEQ multiplex PCR assay. Under the source paper's analysis protocol: A statistical classification framework was developed to diagnose cytomegalovirus status using the catalog of TCR beta chain sequences. TCRdb obtained this table from immuneACCESS and retained in-frame rearrangements with V and J assigned. These tables miss some clones; where compared with another copy, unresolved V genes account for less than half of the shortfall, and the remainder is unexplained. The V and J calls and clone size are taken from that table; D and trimming were inferred from the DNA. The sample table holds under 85,000 clones, of which 90% to 95% were seen once. The ten largest clones represent 5.3% of the sample.

The chain couples TRBV4-2 to TRBJ2-7; 8 central nucleotides agree with TRBD2. Sequencing used PBMCs. This clonotype originated in a man aged 18-30 years in good health and CMV-seropositive. CDR3 loop: CASSQDGSGSPFYEQYF. DNA sequence: TGTGCCAGCAGCCAAGATGGGAGCGGGAGCCCCTTTTACGAGCAGTACTTC.